One and the same sample provided the 26 T cell receptor beta chains below, sequenced in a study of control samples from healthy donors and cancer patients. TCRdb's copy holds only in-frame clones and misses some; the assay was immunoSEQ multiplex PCR. The data show fewer than 300,000 clones, approximately 80% seen once. The sample comprised PBMCs. These receptors originate from a woman aged 60-75 years with lung cancer.

J is TRBJ1-1 and V is TRBV27, with D maybe TRBD1 (6 bases). Per germline, CDR1 MNHEY and CDR2 SMNVEV (reference sequence). The CDR3 is 14 residues long. V lost 5 bases, J lost 0 bases, and 10 bases lay in between. Here the CDR3 DNA reads TGTGCCAGCAGTCGGGGACAAATGAACACTGAAGCTTTCTTT. Translated, it gives CASSRGQMNTEAFF.

The genes are TRBV10-2 and TRBJ2-2; D unclear. The CDR3 extends over 14 amino acids. V lost 11 bases and J 5 bases, leaving 18 bases between the germline ends. Germline lookup yields CDR1 WSHSY and CDR2 SAAADI. The CDR3 region is CAGLDVVGTGELFF. The CDR3 bases are TGCGCCGGCCTCGACGTAGTCGGGACCGGGGAGCTGTTTTTT.

The gene calls are TRBV12-5 and TRBJ1-2; possibly TRBD1 for D (5 bases). V was clipped by 1 base and J by 0 bases, with 9 bases between them. The CDR3 loop spans 15 amino acids. In germline, CDR1 is LGHNT, CDR2 FRNRAP. The CDR3 DNA sequence: TGTGCTAGTGGTTTGGGCACAGGCCCTAACTATGGCTACACCTTC. Translation: CASGLGTGPNYGYTF.

This chain joins TRBV10-2 and TRBJ1-4; D not resolved. The CDR3 is made up of 13 amino acids. The V end lost 3 bases, the J end lost 8 bases, and 10 bases lay between the germline ends. In germline, CDR1 is WSHSY, CDR2 SAAADI. The DNA for the CDR3 is TGCGCCAGCAGTGAAGATCCGGCAGAAAAACTGTTTTTT. Translating it yields CASSEDPAEKLFF.

The genes are TRBV5-1 and TRBJ2-1; no clear D. The germline gives CDR1 SGHRS, CDR2 YFSETQ. V shed 0 bases and J shed 0 bases, with 10 bases lying between them. The CDR3 length is 16 residues. CDR3 in amino acids: CASSLVPAVSYNEQFF. For the CDR3, the DNA is TGCGCCAGCAGCTTGGTGCCGGCGGTCTCCTACAATGAGCAGTTCTTC.

The V and J genes are TRBV9 and TRBJ1-1, with D possibly being TRBD1 (6 bases). The V end lost 4 bases, the J end lost 4 bases, and 20 bases lay between the germline ends. CDR3 length: 16 residues. Germline V CDR1 and CDR2: SGDLS, YYNGEE. This CDR3 is CASSPRANTGSTEAFF. The CDR3 nucleotides read TGTGCCAGCAGCCCACGAGCCAATACAGGGAGCACTGAAGCTTTCTTT.

In its sample, this clone was seen a few times. This chain links TRBV2 with TRBJ1-6; 10 nucleotides line up with TRBD1. The V and J ends lost 6 bases and 13 bases, in that order; junction bases with no gene match: 6. The CDR3 totals 13 residues. Germline V gene lookup returns CDR1 SNHLY and CDR2 FYNNEI. In DNA form, the CDR3 reads TGTGCCAGCAGCGCCCGGACAGGGGGGCCCCTCCACTTT. Residues: CASSARTGGPLHF.

The V gene is TRBV3-1 (or the pseudogene TRBV3-2), the J gene TRBJ2-3, with unresolved D. CDR1 is LGHDT and CDR2 is YNNKEL in the germline V gene (reference sequence). Trimming left V 6 bases short and J 2 bases short, with 6 bases between. The CDR3 extends over 12 amino acids. In DNA, the CDR3 is TGTGCCAGCAGGGCGAACACAGATACGCAGTATTTT. It yields the protein CASRANTDTQYF.

The rearrangement joins TRBV10-3 to TRBJ1-2; 11 bases line up with TRBD1. The CDR3 covers 14 residues. J lost 5 bases, V lost 6 bases, and 5 bases had no gene match. Looked up from germline, CDR1 is ENHRY and CDR2 is SYGVKD. CDR3 sequence (DNA): TGTGCCATCAGGGGACAGGGGGTTACGTATGGCTACACCTTC. Protein sequence: CAIRGQGVTYGYTF.

The V and J genes are TRBV9 and TRBJ2-1, with a tentative D call TRBD1 (5 bases). CDR3 length equals 15 residues. Trimming removed 4 bases at V and 1 base at J, with 12 bases between. CDR1 is SGDLS and CDR2 is YYNGEE in the germline V gene. The CDR3 sequence is CASSPAGLSYNEQFF. CDR3 nucleotides: TGTGCCAGCAGCCCAGCAGGGCTATCCTACAATGAGCAGTTCTTC.

CDR3 in DNA: TGTGCCAGCAGCCGGACGGCACAAACGAACACCGGGGAGCTGTTTTTT. Protein: CASSRTAQTNTGELFF. The V and J genes are TRBV11-2 and TRBJ2-2, with D uncertain. Trimming shortened V by 5 bases and J by 0 bases, and 13 bases separated the two germline ends. The CDR3 spans 16 residues. The germline V gene encodes CDR1 SGHAT and CDR2 FQNNGV.

This clone showed up just once. This CDR3 is also generated by other DNA sequences in the sample. The chain is built from TRBV28 and TRBJ1-1; TRBD1 is a possible D gene (5 bases). The germline CDR1 and CDR2 sequences are MDHEN and SYDVKM. The CDR3 extends over 13 amino acids. Trimming shortened V by 6 bases and J by 1 base, and 9 bases separated the two germline ends. The CDR3 region is CASRGVGNTEAFF. CDR3 DNA: TGTGCCAGCAGAGGGGTAGGGAACACTGAAGCTTTCTTT.

This chain uses TRBV9 with TRBJ1-5; weak D call: TRBD1 (5 bases). This CDR3 has 15 amino acids. Trimming pared 2 bases from V and 4 bases from J, leaving 13 bases between. Germline lookup yields CDR1 SGDLS and CDR2 YYNGEE. The CDR3 loop reads CASSVSGGGNQPQHF. The CDR3 DNA reads TGTGCCAGCAGCGTTTCCGGGGGTGGGAATCAGCCCCAGCATTTT.

The chain has TRBV2 and TRBJ2-5; TRBD1 matches at 7 bases. The CDR3 is 13 amino acids. The germline V gene encodes CDR1 SNHLY and CDR2 FYNNEI. The trim removed 5 bases at V and 5 bases at J, leaving 5 bases unmatched. The CDR3 region has the DNA TGTGCCAGCAGTTCAACAGGGGCCGAGACCCAGTACTTC. Its protein is CASSSTGAETQYF.

This clone turned up a few times. The chain uses TRBV30 and TRBJ1-5; D is possibly TRBD1 (6 bases). The CDR3 is made up of 17 amino acids. V lost 2 bases and J lost 0, with 17 bases in between. Germline V gives CDR1 GTSNPN, CDR2 SVGIG (reference sequence). CDR3 bases: TGTGCCTGGAGTCCCGGCAGGACAGATTATAGCAATCAGCCCCAGCATTTT. Protein product: CAWSPGRTDYSNQPQHF.

This clone was seen at least ten times. The chain uses TRBV10-3 and TRBJ1-6; the match to TRBD1 covers 12 bases. CDR1 ENHRY and CDR2 SYGVKD come from the germline V gene. With 5 bases clipped from V and 9 bases from J, the junction kept 8 bases outside the gene matches. The CDR3 has 16 residues. CDR3 coding DNA: TGTGCCATCAGTAAGGGACAGGGGGCACGAGGTTCACCCCTCCACTTT. Protein sequence: CAISKGQGARGSPLHF.

The rearrangement uses TRBV14 and TRBJ2-5; a weak D match, TRBD2 (5 bases). Trimming took 2 bases from V and 3 from J, leaving 10 bases between them. The CDR3 extends over 14 amino acids. Germline CDR1 and CDR2: SGHDN and FVKESK. CDR3 residues: CASSQFVSEETQYF. The DNA of the CDR3 is TGTGCCAGCAGCCAATTTGTTAGCGAAGAGACCCAGTACTTC.

The V gene is TRBV11-2, the J gene TRBJ2-1; the match to TRBD2 covers 12 bases. The CDR3 runs 15 residues. V lost 8 bases and J lost 14; bases outside the gene matches: 16. The V gene's germline CDR1 is SGHAT and CDR2 FQNNGV. CDR3 sequence (DNA): TGTGCCAGCTCCGGGACTAGCGGGTACCTCGACGGTGAGTTCTTC. Translation gives CASSGTSGYLDGEFF.

As for this clone: This specimen includes other DNA sequences encoding the same CDR3. This chain joins TRBV7-2 and TRBJ2-1; D is tentatively TRBD1 or TRBD2 (6 bases each). The ends were cut back, 1 base at V and 4 bases at J, with 14 bases in the middle. Germline lookup yields CDR1 SGHTA and CDR2 FQGNSA. The length of the CDR3 is 16 residues. The CDR3 nucleotides read TGTGCCAGCAGCTTAGTAGGCGGCGGGACATACAATGAGCAGTTCTTC. Amino acids: CASSLVGGGTYNEQFF.

This clone has only one observation. This chain links TRBV10-3 with TRBJ2-7; the D call may be TRBD1 or TRBD2 (5 bases each). The CDR3 totals 15 residues. The V and J ends lost 2 bases and 0 bases respectively, with 11 bases between them. Germline values: CDR1 ENHRY, CDR2 SYGVKD. CDR3 protein: CAISEGTTLSYEQYF. The CDR3 DNA sequence: TGTGCCATCAGTGAGGGGACGACACTCTCCTACGAGCAGTACTTC.

This clone is a singleton in its sample. The chain couples TRBV28 to TRBJ2-2; no clear D gene. The CDR3 length is 15 residues. The germline V gene has CDR1 MDHEN and CDR2 SYDVKM. Trimming left V 3 bases short and J 5 bases short, with 13 bases between. This CDR3 reads CASSFRDFETGELFF. CDR3 nucleotides: TGTGCCAGCAGTTTCAGAGACTTTGAAACCGGGGAGCTGTTTTTT.

The chain carries TRBV5-5 and TRBJ1-1, with 10 nucleotides matching TRBD1. CDR1 and CDR2 (germline): SGHKS, YYEKEE (reference sequence). This CDR3 is built from 15 residues. Losses at the gene ends were 3 bases for V and 6 bases for J; bases not matched to a gene: 8. CDR3 loop: CASSSGQGGVAEAFF. As DNA, the CDR3 is TGTGCCAGCAGCTCAGGACAGGGGGGTGTTGCTGAAGCTTTCTTT.

The V gene is TRBV7-8, the J gene TRBJ1-2; the match to TRBD1 covers 7 bases. The CDR3 consists of 14 residues. Trimming cost V 5 bases and J 2 bases; bases outside gene matches: 5. CDR1 and CDR2 from the germline V gene are SGHVS and FQNEAQ. The CDR3 sequence: CASSGGTANYGYTF. The DNA of the CDR3 is TGTGCCAGCAGCGGCGGGACAGCGAACTATGGCTACACCTTC.

This clone was picked up many times. The genes are TRBV3-1 (or the pseudogene TRBV3-2) and TRBJ1-1; TRBD1 matches 9 bases. V shed 6 bases and J 3 bases; nucleotides not matched to a gene: 8. In germline, CDR1 is LGHDT, CDR2 YNNKEL (reference sequence). This CDR3 spans 15 amino acids. CDR3 protein: CASRRTGALHTEAFF. The CDR3 DNA reads as TGTGCCAGCAGAAGGACAGGGGCCCTTCACACTGAAGCTTTCTTT.

The chain is built from TRBV7-3 and TRBJ1-1; 9 bases agree with TRBD1. This CDR3 has 14 amino acids. CDR1 is SGHTA and CDR2 is FQGTGA in the germline V gene. Trimming cost V 3 bases and J 10 bases; bases outside gene matches: 9. CDR3 DNA sequence: TGTGCCAGCAGCTTGAGGACAGGGGACAAAGGAGCTTTCTTT. Translated, it gives CASSLRTGDKGAFF.

The chain joins TRBV7-6 to TRBJ2-3; 15 positions agree with TRBD2. The J segment lost 0 bases and the V segment lost 1 base, leaving 8 bases of the junction unmatched. The CDR3 has 20 amino acids. In germline, CDR1 is SGHVS, CDR2 FNYEAQ. Written as DNA, the CDR3 is TGTGCCAGCAGCTTAGGGGCGGGACTAGCGGGGGGCCGAAGCACAGATACGCAGTATTTT. This gives the protein CASSLGAGLAGGRSTDTQYF.